Reported below is one T cell receptor beta chain. No antigen is known for it. The authors split each subset's genomic DNA evenly across several immunoSEQ plates. The table came from immunoSEQ multiplex PCR; TCRdb's copy has only in-frame clones and leaves some out. This sample carries about 2 million clones, around 96% of them seen once, and the ten largest clones take more than 0.9%. Germline assignment: CDR1 MNHEY and CDR2 SVGAGI. Trimming took 0 bases from V and 2 from J, leaving 14 bases between them. This CDR3 region has 16 residues. Naive CD8 cells were CD45RO-negative, positively selected for CCR7, excluding terminally differentiated effector memory CD45RA+ cells. Donors were healthy HIV-negative adults without recent acute infections or vaccinations. The data were taken from a study of shared clonotypes between healthy human individuals. Study-level points and caveats: The study found approximately 5% of naive CD4 clonotypes shared across several donors. Investigators expected sequencing depth to affect clonotype sharing among donors.

This receptor was taken from a man between 18 and 35 years old in good health. The sequenced material came from naive CD8+ T cells sorted from blood. The chain recombines TRBV6-5 with TRBJ2-7; TRBD2 might be the D (5 bases). The CDR3 is CASSYSSGQRAYEQYF. The CDR3 DNA follows: TGTGCCAGCAGTTACTCGAGCGGCCAAAGAGCCTACGAGCAGTACTTC.